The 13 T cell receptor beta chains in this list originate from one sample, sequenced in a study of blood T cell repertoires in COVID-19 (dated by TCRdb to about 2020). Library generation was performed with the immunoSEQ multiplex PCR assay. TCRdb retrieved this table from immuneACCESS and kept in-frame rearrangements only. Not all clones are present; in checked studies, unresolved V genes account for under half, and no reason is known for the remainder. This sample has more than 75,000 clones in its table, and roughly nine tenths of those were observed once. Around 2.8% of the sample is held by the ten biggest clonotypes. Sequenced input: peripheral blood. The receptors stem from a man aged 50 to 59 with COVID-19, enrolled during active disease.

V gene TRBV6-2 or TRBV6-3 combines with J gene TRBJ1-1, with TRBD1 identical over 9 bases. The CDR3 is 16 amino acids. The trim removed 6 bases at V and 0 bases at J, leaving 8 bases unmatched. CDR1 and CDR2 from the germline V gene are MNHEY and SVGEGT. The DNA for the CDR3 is TGTGCCAGCAGCAAGCCGGGACAGGGAGTGAACACTGAAGCTTTCTTT. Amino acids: CASSKPGQGVNTEAFF.

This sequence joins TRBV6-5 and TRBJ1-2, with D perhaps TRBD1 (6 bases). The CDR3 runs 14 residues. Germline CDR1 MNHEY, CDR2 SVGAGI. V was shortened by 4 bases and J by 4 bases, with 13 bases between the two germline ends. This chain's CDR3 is CASSFPTGLYGYTF. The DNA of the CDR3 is TGTGCCAGCAGTTTCCCGACAGGCCTCTATGGCTACACCTTC.

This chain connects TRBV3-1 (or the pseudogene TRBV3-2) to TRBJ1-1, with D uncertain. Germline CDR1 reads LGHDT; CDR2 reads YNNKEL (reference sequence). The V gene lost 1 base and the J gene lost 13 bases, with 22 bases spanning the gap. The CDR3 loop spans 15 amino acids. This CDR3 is CASSQANSRGYKFFF. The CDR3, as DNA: TGTGCCAGCAGCCAAGCCAACTCCCGGGGTTATAAGTTTTTCTTT.

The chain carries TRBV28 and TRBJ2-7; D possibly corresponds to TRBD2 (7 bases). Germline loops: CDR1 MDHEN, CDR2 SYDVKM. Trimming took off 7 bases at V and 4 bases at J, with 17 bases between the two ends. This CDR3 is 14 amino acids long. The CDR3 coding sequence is TGTGCCAGCACGACTGGCGGGGGCATTTACGAGCAGTACTTC. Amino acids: CASTTGGGIYEQYF.

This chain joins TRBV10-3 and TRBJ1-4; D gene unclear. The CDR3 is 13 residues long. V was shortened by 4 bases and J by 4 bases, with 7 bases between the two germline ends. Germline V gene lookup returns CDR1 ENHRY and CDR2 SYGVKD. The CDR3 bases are TGTGCCATCAGTGGTAGTAGTAATGAAAAACTGTTTTTT. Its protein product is CAISGSSNEKLFF.

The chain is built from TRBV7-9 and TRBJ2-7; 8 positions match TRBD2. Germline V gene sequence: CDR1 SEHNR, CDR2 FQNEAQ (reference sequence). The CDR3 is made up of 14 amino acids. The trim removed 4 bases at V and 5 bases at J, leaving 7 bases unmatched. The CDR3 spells CASSSRGGLDEQYF. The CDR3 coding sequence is TGTGCCAGCAGCTCACGGGGGGGCCTTGACGAGCAGTACTTC. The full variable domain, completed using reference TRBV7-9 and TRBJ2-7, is DTGVSQNPRHKITKRGQNVTFRCDPISEHNRLYWYRQTLGQGPEFLTYFQNEAQLEKSRLLSDRFSAERPKGSFSTLEIQRTEQGDSAMYLCASSSRGGLDEQYFGPGTRLTVT.

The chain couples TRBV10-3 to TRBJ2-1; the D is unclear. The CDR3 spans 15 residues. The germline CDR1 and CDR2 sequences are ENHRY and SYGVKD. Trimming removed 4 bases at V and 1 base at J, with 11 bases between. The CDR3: CAISGRDTSYNEQFF. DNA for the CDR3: TGTGCCATCAGTGGACGCGACACTTCCTACAATGAGCAGTTCTTC.

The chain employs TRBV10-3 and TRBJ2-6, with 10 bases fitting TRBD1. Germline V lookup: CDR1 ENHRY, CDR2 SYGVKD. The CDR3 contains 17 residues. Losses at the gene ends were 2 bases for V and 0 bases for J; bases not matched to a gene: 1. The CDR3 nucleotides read TGTGCCATCAGTGAGAGGACAGGGGGCTCTGGGGCCAACGTCCTGACTTTC. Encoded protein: CAISERTGGSGANVLTF.

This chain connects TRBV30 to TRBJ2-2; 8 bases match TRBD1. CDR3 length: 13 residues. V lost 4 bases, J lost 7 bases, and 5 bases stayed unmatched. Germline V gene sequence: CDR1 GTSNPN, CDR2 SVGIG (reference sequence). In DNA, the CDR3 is TGTGCCTGGACCGGACAGGGTAACGGGGAGCTGTTTTTT. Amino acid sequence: CAWTGQGNGELFF.

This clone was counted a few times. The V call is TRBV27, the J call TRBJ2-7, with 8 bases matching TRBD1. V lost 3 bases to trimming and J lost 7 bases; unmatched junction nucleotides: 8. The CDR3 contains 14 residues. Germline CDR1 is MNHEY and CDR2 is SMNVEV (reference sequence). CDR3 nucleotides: TGTGCCAGCAGTTTGGGCAGGGGGCTAGAGGAGCAGTACTTC. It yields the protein CASSLGRGLEEQYF.

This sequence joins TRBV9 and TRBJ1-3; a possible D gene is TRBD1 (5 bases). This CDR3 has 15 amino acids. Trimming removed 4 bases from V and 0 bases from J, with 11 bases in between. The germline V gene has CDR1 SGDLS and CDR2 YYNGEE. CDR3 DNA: TGTGCCAGCAGCACCCTGACAGCCTCTGGAAACACCATATATTTT. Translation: CASSTLTASGNTIYF.

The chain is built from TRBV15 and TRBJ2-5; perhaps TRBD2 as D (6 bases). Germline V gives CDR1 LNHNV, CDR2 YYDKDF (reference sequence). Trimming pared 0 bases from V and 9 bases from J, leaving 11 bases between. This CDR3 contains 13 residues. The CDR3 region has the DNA TGTGCCACCAGCAGAGACCCGGGGGAGGCCCAGTACTTC. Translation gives CATSRDPGEAQYF.

CDR3 region: CASKAGDTPNEKLFF. The CDR3 DNA sequence: TGTGCCAGCAAGGCAGGGGATACACCTAATGAAAAACTGTTTTTT. V usage is TRBV2 and J usage is TRBJ1-4; a possible D gene is TRBD1 (6 bases). Trimming took 7 bases from V and 3 from J, leaving 15 bases between them. Germline V gene lookup returns CDR1 SNHLY and CDR2 FYNNEI. This CDR3 has 15 residues.